These T cell receptor beta chains were read from a single sample in a study of blood T cell repertoires in COVID-19. Here immunoSEQ multiplex PCR was the method, and the copy in TCRdb shows in-frame clones only, minus some. Of around 250,000 clones listed, about 91% are singletons. Sequenced material: peripheral blood. The receptors originated from a woman aged 35 to 49 who had recovered from COVID-19. CDR3s include the opening cysteine and the closing phenylalanine or tryptophan. D genes are given only for firm matches. Some rows mark clone size as missing; the rest say once, few, many or name a class of expanded clone.

v_call,clone_size,j_call,d_call,cdr3_aa,cdr3_nt
TRBV12-3/TRBV12-4,-,TRBJ1-5,-,CASSFALQPQHF,TGTGCCAGCAGCTTCGCGCTTCAGCCCCAGCATTTT
TRBV2,-,TRBJ1-2,-,CARTRTANYGYTF,TGTGCCAGAACAAGGACAGCTAACTATGGCTACACCTTC
TRBV7-2,-,TRBJ2-5,-,CASSLAGAGAYQETQYF,TGTGCCAGCAGCTTAGCGGGGGCGGGAGCCTACCAAGAGACCCAGTACTTC
TRBV7-9,-,TRBJ2-2,TRBD2,CASSWPSGLNTGELFF,TGTGCCAGCAGCTGGCCTAGCGGACTAAACACCGGGGAGCTGTTTTTT
TRBV18,-,TRBJ1-2,-,CASSPEDRYSYGYTF,TGTGCCAGCTCACCGGAGGACCGCTACTCCTATGGCTACACCTTC
TRBV30,-,TRBJ1-1,-,CAWNSGYGAEAFF,TGTGCCTGGAATTCAGGGTATGGGGCTGAAGCTTTCTTT
TRBV5-4,-,TRBJ1-4,TRBD1,CASSDRVTNEKLFF,TGTGCCAGCAGCGACAGGGTAACTAATGAAAAACTGTTTTTT
TRBV7-9,-,TRBJ2-7,-,CASSLAGNSYEQYF,TGTGCCAGCAGCTTAGCCGGGAACTCCTACGAGCAGTACTTC
TRBV11-2,-,TRBJ2-7,TRBD2,CASSLKGSSGASGNEQYF,TGTGCCAGCAGCTTAAAGGGTAGTAGCGGGGCCTCCGGGAACGAGCAGTACTTC
TRBV10-3,-,TRBJ1-5,TRBD1,CAISETGGGGQPQHF,TGTGCCATCAGTGAGACAGGGGGGGGCGGTCAGCCCCAGCATTTT
TRBV9,-,TRBJ2-7,-,CASSVRAGGPYEQYF,TGTGCCAGCAGCGTCAGGGCAGGGGGGCCCTACGAGCAGTACTTC
TRBV9,-,TRBJ2-1,TRBD2,CASSVDPGGSSYNEQFF,TGTGCCAGCAGCGTAGATCCGGGCGGGAGCTCCTACAATGAGCAGTTCTTC
TRBV24-1,once,TRBJ2-5,-,CATSDFGSETQYF,TGTGCCACCAGTGATTTCGGGAGCGAGACCCAGTACTTC
TRBV11-2,-,TRBJ1-4,-,CASSREEGVHREKLFF,TGTGCCAGCAGCCGGGAGGAGGGGGTTCACCGTGAAAAACTGTTTTTT